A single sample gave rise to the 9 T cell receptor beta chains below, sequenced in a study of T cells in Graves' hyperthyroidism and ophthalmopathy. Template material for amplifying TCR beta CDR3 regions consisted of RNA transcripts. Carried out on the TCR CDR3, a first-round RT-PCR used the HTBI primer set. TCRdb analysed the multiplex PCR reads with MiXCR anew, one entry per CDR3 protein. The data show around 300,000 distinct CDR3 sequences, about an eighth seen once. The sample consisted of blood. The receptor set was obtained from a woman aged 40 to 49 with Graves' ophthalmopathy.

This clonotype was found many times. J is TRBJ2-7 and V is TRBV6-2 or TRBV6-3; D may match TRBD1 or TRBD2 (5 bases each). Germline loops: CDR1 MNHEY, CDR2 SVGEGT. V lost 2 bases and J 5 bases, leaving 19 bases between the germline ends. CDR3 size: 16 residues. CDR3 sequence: CASSYEVQGVRDEQYF. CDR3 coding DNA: TGTGCCAGCAGTTACGAGGTGCAGGGAGTGAGGGACGAGCAGTACTTC.

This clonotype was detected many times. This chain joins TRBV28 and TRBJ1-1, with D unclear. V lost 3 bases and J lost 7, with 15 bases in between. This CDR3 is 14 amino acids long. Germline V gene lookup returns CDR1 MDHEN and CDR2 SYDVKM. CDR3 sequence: CASSFPESRSEAFF. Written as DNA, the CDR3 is TGTGCCAGCAGTTTTCCGGAATCCCGGAGTGAAGCTTTCTTT.

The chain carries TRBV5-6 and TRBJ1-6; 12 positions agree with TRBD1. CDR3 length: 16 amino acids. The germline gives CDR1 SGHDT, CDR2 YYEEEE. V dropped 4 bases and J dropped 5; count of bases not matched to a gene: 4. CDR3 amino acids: CASSGDRGLDNSPLHF. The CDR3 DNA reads TGTGCCAGCAGCGGGGACAGGGGGCTTGATAATTCACCCCTCCACTTT.

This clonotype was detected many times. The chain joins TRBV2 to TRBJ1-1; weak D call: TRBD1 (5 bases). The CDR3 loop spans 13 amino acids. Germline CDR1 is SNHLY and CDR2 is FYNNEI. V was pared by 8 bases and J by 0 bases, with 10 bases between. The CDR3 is CASRGPMNTEAFF. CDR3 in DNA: TGTGCCAGCCGGGGCCCTATGAACACTGAAGCTTTCTTT.

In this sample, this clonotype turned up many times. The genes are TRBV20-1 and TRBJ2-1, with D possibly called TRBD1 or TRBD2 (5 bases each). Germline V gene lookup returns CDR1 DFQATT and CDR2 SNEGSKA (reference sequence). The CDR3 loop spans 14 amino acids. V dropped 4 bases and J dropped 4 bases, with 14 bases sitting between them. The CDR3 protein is CSAIMGPAYNEQFF. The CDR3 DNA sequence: TGCAGTGCTATTATGGGACCTGCGTACAATGAGCAGTTCTTC.

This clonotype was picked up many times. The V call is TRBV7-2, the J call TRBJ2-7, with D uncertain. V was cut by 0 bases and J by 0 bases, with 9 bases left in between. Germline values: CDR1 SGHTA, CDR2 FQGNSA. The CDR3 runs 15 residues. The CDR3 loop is CASSLAPSSSYEQYF. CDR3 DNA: TGTGCCAGCAGCTTAGCTCCCTCTTCCTCCTACGAGCAGTACTTC. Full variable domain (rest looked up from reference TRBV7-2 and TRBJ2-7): GAGVSQSPSNKVTEKGKDVELRCDPISGHTALYWYRQSLGQGLEFLIYFQGNSAPDKSGLPSDRFSAERTGGSVSTLTIQRTQQEDSAVYLCASSLAPSSSYEQYFGPGTRLTVT.

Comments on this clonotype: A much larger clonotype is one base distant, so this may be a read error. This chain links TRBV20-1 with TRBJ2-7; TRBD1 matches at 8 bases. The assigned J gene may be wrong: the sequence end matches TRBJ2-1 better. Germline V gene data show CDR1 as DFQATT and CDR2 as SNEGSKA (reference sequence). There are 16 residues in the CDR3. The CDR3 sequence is CSAKDDRGSHIYEQFF. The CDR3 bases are TGCAGTGCTAAAGACGACAGGGGCTCTCATATCTACGAGCAGTTCTTC.

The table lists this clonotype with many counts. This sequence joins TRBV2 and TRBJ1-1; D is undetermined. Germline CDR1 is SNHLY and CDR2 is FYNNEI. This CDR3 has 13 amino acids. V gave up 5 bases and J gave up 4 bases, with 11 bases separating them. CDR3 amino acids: CASSPRTRTEAFF. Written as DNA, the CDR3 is TGTGCCAGCAGTCCTCGGACTCGCACTGAAGCTTTCTTT.

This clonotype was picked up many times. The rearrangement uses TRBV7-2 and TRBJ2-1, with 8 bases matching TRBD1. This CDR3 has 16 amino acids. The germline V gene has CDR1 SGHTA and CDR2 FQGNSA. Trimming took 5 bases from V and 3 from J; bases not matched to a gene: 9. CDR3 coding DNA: TGTGCCAGCAGCCATTTCGGACAGGGCAACTACAATGAGCAGTTCTTC. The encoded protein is CASSHFGQGNYNEQFF. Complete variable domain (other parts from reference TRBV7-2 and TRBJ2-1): GAGVSQSPSNKVTEKGKDVELRCDPISGHTALYWYRQSLGQGLEFLIYFQGNSAPDKSGLPSDRFSAERTGGSVSTLTIQRTQQEDSAVYLCASSHFGQGNYNEQFFGPGTRLTVL.